This T cell receptor (beta chain) derives from a study of CD8 T cells in ankylosing spondylitis. Points from the study as a whole: Prior work had noted some motif variants in reactive arthritis blood and synovial fluid. Peripheral blood samples showed relatively rare disease-linked clones, and these clones were CD8+. The authors reported significant enrichment of disease-linked clones in matched ankylosing spondylitis synovial fluid. A TCR beta motif made of fewer than 10 highly homologous variants seemed typical of ankylosing spondylitis blood.

CDR1 is SGDLS, CDR2 YYNGEE, per germline. There are 14 residues in the CDR3. Trimming cost V 0 bases and J 10 bases, with 14 bases left between them. This clonotype was observed a handful of times. What it recognizes is unknown. Researchers built TCR beta libraries using quantitative 5'-RACE with molecular barcodes. TCRdb processed the 5' RACE reads anew with MiXCR; each CDR3 protein has one entry. The sample has almost 400,000 distinct CDR3 sequences; around 24% are singletons. The sequenced sample was blood, either unsorted or a sorted T cell fraction (not recorded which). V usage is TRBV9 and J usage is TRBJ2-1, with D hard to call. This sequence was found in a male donor with ankylosing spondylitis. CDR3 sequence (DNA): TGTGCCAGCAGCGTAGATCCCAGACTCTCGGAGCAGTTCTTC. Residues: CASSVDPRLSEQFF.